The 5 T cell receptor beta chains given below trace back to one sample, sequenced in a study of T cell responses to AZD1222 COVID-19 vaccine. This table comes from immunoSEQ multiplex PCR, and its TCRdb copy is limited to in-frame clones, with some not included. This table has about 100,000 clones, 70% to 90% appearing once. The source was peripheral blood, collected on day 0 of MenACWY control vaccination. Receptor source: an adult in good health.

The rearrangement uses TRBV15 and TRBJ2-1; TRBD2 might be the D (6 bases). Germline lookup yields CDR1 LNHNV and CDR2 YYDKDF (reference sequence). The CDR3 spans 12 residues. The V end lost 3 bases, the J end lost 12 bases, and 12 bases lay between the germline ends. DNA of the CDR3: TGTGCCACCAGCAGTTCCGGGGGATGGCAGTTCTTC. Encoded protein: CATSSSGGWQFF. Complete variable domain (other parts from reference TRBV15 and TRBJ2-1): DAMVIQNPRYQVTQFGKPVTLSCSQTLNHNVMYWYQQKSSQAPKLLFHYYDKDFNNEADTPDNFQSRRPNTSFCFLDIRSPGLGDTAMYLCATSSSGGWQFFGPGTRLTVL.

This chain joins TRBV28 and TRBJ1-2, with TRBD1 identical over 11 bases. The CDR3 spans 16 residues. CDR1 MDHEN and CDR2 SYDVKM come from the germline V gene. V shed 1 base and J 4 bases; nucleotides not matched to a gene: 5. Here the CDR3 DNA reads TGTGCCAGCAGTTTATCAGGACAGGGGGCGCGCTATGGCTACACCTTC. Translation gives CASSLSGQGARYGYTF.

The genes are TRBV7-9 and TRBJ2-5; D is unclear. V was pared by 3 bases and J by 0 bases, with 2 bases between. The CDR3 totals 12 residues. Germline assignment: CDR1 SEHNR and CDR2 FQNEAQ (reference sequence). This CDR3 is CASSFDQETQYF. The CDR3 nucleotides are TGTGCCAGCAGCTTTGACCAAGAGACCCAGTACTTC.

With respect to this clone: Other nucleotide sequences from this sample produce the same CDR3. V is TRBV18 and J is TRBJ1-1; no definite D call. This CDR3 has 14 residues. Trimming took 3 bases from V and 1 from J, leaving 9 bases between them. Germline V gives CDR1 KGHSH, CDR2 LQKENI. The CDR3 region is CASSPRTENTEAFF. CDR3 nucleotide sequence: TGTGCCAGCTCACCCAGGACCGAGAACACTGAAGCTTTCTTT.

The chain joins TRBV30 to TRBJ2-3, with TRBD1 matching over 8 bases. The trim removed 0 bases at V and 6 bases at J, leaving 11 bases unmatched. Germline lookup yields CDR1 GTSNPN and CDR2 SVGIG (reference sequence). This CDR3 is built from 16 residues. As DNA, the CDR3 is TGTGCCTGGAGTGTAGGGTTGACAGGGGCGCGGGATACGCAGTATTTT. It translates to CAWSVGLTGARDTQYF.